The clone carrying this TCR beta chain has more than one count but fewer than ten. This CDR3 region has 14 residues. The germline V gene encodes CDR1 LGHDT and CDR2 YNNKEL (reference sequence). The ends were cut back, 1 base at V and 4 bases at J, with 8 bases in the middle. The TCR cDNA carried a universal primer site and UMIs from 5'RACE template switching. TCRdb redid the calling of the 5' RACE reads with MiXCR, one entry per CDR3 protein. The sample includes more than 250,000 distinct CDR3 sequences, roughly 7% of them seen just once. The data were taken from a study of T cells after yellow fever vaccination.

The chain combines TRBV3-1 with TRBJ1-3; D remains unclear. The source material was PBMCs, sampled roughly 47 days after the first yellow fever vaccination. This TCR derives from a man aged 18 to 29 who received the YFV17D yellow fever vaccine. For the CDR3, the DNA is TGTGCCAGCAGCCAAGGCGGAGGAGGAAACACCATATATTTT. It specifies CASSQGGGGNTIYF. The entire variable domain, with the rest obtained from reference TRBV3-1 and TRBJ1-3, is as follows: DTAVSQTPKYLVTQMGNDKSIKCEQNLGHDTMYWYKQDSKKFLKIMFSYNNKELIINETVPNRFSPKSPDKAHLNLHINSLELGDSAVYFCASSQGGGGNTIYFGEGSWLTVV.